This T cell receptor beta chain was profiled in a study of blood T cell repertoires in COVID-19. This clone was counted a single time. V lost 3 bases to trimming and J lost 3 bases, with 15 bases between them. The CDR3 runs 15 residues. The germline V gene has CDR1 ENHRY and CDR2 SYGVKD. Here immunoSEQ multiplex PCR was the method, and the copy in TCRdb shows in-frame clones only, minus some. The table includes around 200,000 clones, roughly nine tenths detected once. The source of this sequence is a woman between 18 and 30 years old who had recovered from COVID-19. This rearrangement joins TRBV10-3 to TRBJ2-7, with a tentative D call TRBD2 (6 bases). The sequencing input was peripheral blood. The CDR3: CAISDGTPQGYEQYF. The CDR3 DNA follows: TGTGCCATCAGTGACGGGACTCCCCAGGGCTACGAGCAGTACTTC.